These 29 T cell receptor beta chains were sequenced from one sample in a study of early T cells in non-severe SARS-CoV-2 infection. Each CDR3 protein gets one entry after TCRdb re-called the 5' RACE reads with MiXCR. The table records about 56,000 distinct CDR3 sequences, about 10% of them present only once. Sequences were obtained from whole blood. Receptor source: an adult who was a healthcare worker with PCR-confirmed SARS-CoV-2 infection or an uninfected control (not recorded which).

The table lists this clonotype with many counts. This chain joins TRBV7-9 and TRBJ2-7, with TRBD1 matching over 10 bases. The CDR3 contains 13 residues. Germline CDR1 and CDR2: SEHNR and FQNEAQ (reference sequence). V was pared by 6 bases and J by 5 bases, with 4 bases of the junction left unmatched. The CDR3 reads CASSPTGGDEQYF. CDR3 DNA: TGTGCCAGCAGTCCGACAGGGGGCGACGAGCAGTACTTC.

In this sample, this clonotype turned up many times. The gene calls are TRBV24-1 and TRBJ2-5; 8 bases line up with TRBD2. Germline V gene lookup returns CDR1 KGHDR and CDR2 SFDVKD. This CDR3 contains 13 residues. Losses at the gene ends were 6 bases for V and 5 bases for J; bases not matched to a gene: 4. The CDR3 here is CATSPAGDETQYF. The CDR3 coding sequence is TGTGCCACCAGTCCAGCGGGAGATGAGACCCAGTACTTC.

This clonotype was seen repeatedly, ten times or more. The gene calls are TRBV7-2 and TRBJ2-7; 7 bases are a match to TRBD2. Per the germline V gene, CDR1 is SGHTA and CDR2 is FQGNSA. The CDR3 length is 14 residues. J was trimmed by 3 bases and V by 0 bases; bases with no gene match: 2. DNA of the CDR3: TGTGCCAGCAGCTTAGCGGGAGGGCTCTACGAGCAGTACTTC. The encoded protein is CASSLAGGLYEQYF.

The genes are TRBV7-8 and TRBJ2-7; 8 nucleotides agree with TRBD1. Trimming removed 2 bases from V and 6 bases from J; junction bases left unmatched: 6. This CDR3 contains 14 residues. CDR1 SGHVS and CDR2 FQNEAQ come from the germline V gene. CDR3 region: CASSLWGQEGEQYF. In nucleotides, the CDR3 is TGTGCCAGCAGCTTATGGGGACAGGAAGGCGAGCAGTACTTC. Supplemented by reference TRBV7-8 and TRBJ2-7, the full variable domain reads GAGVSQSPRYKVAKRGQDVALRCDPISGHVSLFWYQQALGQGPEFLTYFQNEAQLDKSGLPSDRFFAERPEGSVSTLKIQRTQQEDSAVYLCASSLWGQEGEQYFGPGTRLTVT.

This clonotype was counted only a few times. The chain has TRBV7-2 and TRBJ1-5, with D hard to call. Germline V lookup: CDR1 SGHTA, CDR2 FQGNSA. This CDR3 is built from 15 residues. The V and J ends lost 5 bases and 0 bases respectively, with 11 bases between them. CDR3 nucleotides: TGTGCCAGCAGCAGACGGACGGTTAGCAATCAGCCCCAGCATTTT. It is translated as CASSRRTVSNQPQHF.

This clonotype has just a few counts. The V call is TRBV5-1, the J call TRBJ2-7; D possibly matches TRBD1 or TRBD2 (5 bases each). CDR1 is SGHRS and CDR2 is YFSETQ in the germline V gene. The CDR3 sequence is 12 residues long. The V and J ends lost 3 bases and 3 bases respectively, with 7 bases between them. CDR3 DNA: TGCGCCAGCAGCTCGGGGCACTACGAGCAGTACTTC. It specifies CASSSGHYEQYF.

This clonotype was seen repeatedly, ten times or more. The chain recombines TRBV6-5 with TRBJ2-5, with D possibly matching TRBD2 (6 bases). This CDR3 is built from 15 residues. V was shortened by 4 bases and J by 2 bases, with 14 bases between the two germline ends. Germline assignment: CDR1 MNHEY and CDR2 SVGAGI. CDR3 DNA: TGTGCCAGCAGTTCGGAGGGGTGGGAGCAAGAGACCCAGTACTTC. Its protein is CASSSEGWEQETQYF.

This clonotype was seen only a few times. The V and J genes are TRBV5-1 and TRBJ2-1; no firm D call. Germline CDR1 SGHRS, CDR2 YFSETQ. V dropped 3 bases and J dropped 5 bases, with 9 bases sitting between them. The CDR3 contains 13 residues. CDR3: CASSSRPNNEQFF. CDR3 nucleotide sequence: TGCGCCAGCAGCTCCAGACCCAACAATGAGCAGTTCTTC.

This chain uses TRBV10-3 with TRBJ2-7; 12 bases line up with TRBD1. Looked up from germline, CDR1 is ENHRY and CDR2 is SYGVKD. V was clipped by 5 bases and J by 10 bases; unmatched bases: 9. There are 14 residues in the CDR3. The CDR3 loop reads CAISRPGQGASQYF. CDR3 nucleotides: TGTGCCATCAGTCGCCCGGGACAGGGGGCGTCCCAGTACTTC.

V is TRBV9 and J is TRBJ1-6; D perhaps matches TRBD1 (6 bases). Germline lookup yields CDR1 SGDLS and CDR2 YYNGEE. V dropped 3 bases and J dropped 8 bases, with 15 bases sitting between them. The CDR3 spans 15 residues. The CDR3 protein is CASSAQGGRDSPLHF. The CDR3 DNA reads as TGTGCCAGCAGCGCACAGGGAGGGCGAGATTCACCCCTCCACTTT.

This clonotype was observed at least ten times. The chain joins TRBV6-5 to TRBJ2-3; D is perhaps TRBD1 (6 bases). The CDR3 has 14 residues. Germline values: CDR1 MNHEY, CDR2 SVGAGI. The ends were cut back, 6 bases at V and 4 bases at J, with 14 bases in the middle. Written as DNA, the CDR3 is TGTGCCAGCAGCCGCCGGGACATGGCAGATACGCAGTATTTT. It codes for CASSRRDMADTQYF.

The chain has TRBV4-1 and TRBJ1-5; the D is unclear. The CDR3 runs to 16 residues. V was cut by 3 bases and J by 4 bases, with 16 bases left in between. CDR1 is MGHRA, CDR2 YSYEKL, per germline. For the CDR3, the DNA is TGCGCCAGCAGCCAGGTCGGCGGGGTAGGAAATCAGCCCCAGCATTTT. Translated: CASSQVGGVGNQPQHF.

This clonotype was detected ten times or more. The DNA for the CDR3 is TGTGCCAGCAGGGAGACAGGGGCCCCGATGAACACTGAAGCTTTCTTT. Its protein product is CASRETGAPMNTEAFF. The J gene is TRBJ1-1, the V gene TRBV6-2 or TRBV6-3, with 8 bases identical to TRBD1. Germline V gene data show CDR1 as MNHEY and CDR2 as SVGEGT. V lost 6 bases to trimming and J lost 0 bases; unmatched junction nucleotides: 9. This CDR3 contains 16 residues.

This clonotype was counted ten times or more. The rearrangement joins TRBV24-1 to TRBJ2-3, with TRBD1 as a possible D gene (5 bases). Germline V lookup: CDR1 KGHDR, CDR2 SFDVKD. This CDR3 contains 15 residues. The V gene lost 2 bases and the J gene lost 4 bases, with 12 bases spanning the gap. CDR3 region: CATSDSTGQADTQYF. CDR3 sequence (DNA): TGTGCCACCAGTGATTCTACAGGCCAGGCAGATACGCAGTATTTT.

This clonotype showed up just a few times. The chain joins TRBV12-3 or TRBV12-4 to TRBJ2-1, with D perhaps matching TRBD1 (6 bases). Trimming left V 6 bases short and J 0 bases short, with 21 bases between. CDR3 length: 18 amino acids. CDR3 amino acids: CASRPKRSQGSSYNEQFF. CDR3 in DNA: TGTGCCAGCAGACCTAAACGATCACAGGGAAGCTCCTACAATGAGCAGTTCTTC.

A few counts support this clonotype. V and J are TRBV5-5 and TRBJ1-4, with 10 bases that match TRBD1. CDR1 is SGHKS and CDR2 is YYEKEE in the germline V gene (reference sequence). V lost 3 bases to trimming and J lost 2 bases; unmatched junction nucleotides: 4. The CDR3 length is 16 residues. The CDR3 spells CASSYRQGATNEKLFF. The CDR3 DNA follows: TGTGCCAGCAGCTACAGACAGGGGGCGACTAATGAAAAACTGTTTTTT.

This clonotype was observed many times. The junction differs from germline at one of its ends, possibly a read error. V and J are TRBV2 and TRBJ2-1; tentative D call: TRBD2 (5 bases). The CDR3 sequence is 10 residues long. Germline assignment: CDR1 SNHLY and CDR2 FYNNEI. CDR3 protein: CASSELAPVF. The DNA for the CDR3 is TGTGCCAGCAGTGAACTAGCACCGGTCTTC.

This clonotype appeared a few times. V and J are TRBV20-1 and TRBJ2-7; 9 bases are shared with TRBD1. In germline, CDR1 is DFQATT, CDR2 SNEGSKA (reference sequence). The trim removed 2 bases at V and 7 bases at J, leaving 9 bases unmatched. The CDR3 runs 14 residues. CDR3 in DNA: TGCAGTGCTAGAAGGGGACAGGGAACGGGGGAGCAGTACTTC. It yields the protein CSARRGQGTGEQYF.

The J gene is TRBJ2-1, the V gene TRBV20-1, with D perhaps TRBD2 (7 bases). V lost 6 bases and J lost 7, with 13 bases in between. Germline-derived CDR1 and CDR2 are DFQATT and SNEGSKA (reference sequence). The CDR3 sequence is 12 residues long. CDR3 sequence: CSAGEGGNEQFF. In nucleotides, the CDR3 is TGCAGTGCCGGTGAGGGGGGGAATGAGCAGTTCTTC.

This chain links TRBV6-2 or TRBV6-3 with TRBJ2-7; no clear D. Germline V gene lookup returns CDR1 MNHEY and CDR2 SVGEGT. The V end was cut by 2 bases, the J end by 4 bases, with 12 bases between. CDR3 length: 14 amino acids. Here the CDR3 reads CASSYLSDSYEQYF. The CDR3 coding sequence is TGTGCCAGCAGTTACCTCTCCGATTCATACGAGCAGTACTTC.

This clonotype was seen many times. V is TRBV15 and J is TRBJ2-7, with 11 bases matching TRBD2. V was clipped by 1 base and J by 5 bases; unmatched bases: 4. The CDR3 runs 15 residues. Germline CDR1 LNHNV, CDR2 YYDKDF (reference sequence). This CDR3 is CATSRGTSGSNEQYF. In DNA form, the CDR3 reads TGTGCCACCAGCAGAGGCACTAGCGGGAGTAACGAGCAGTACTTC.

This clonotype was seen at least ten times. The chain couples TRBV6-5 to TRBJ2-2, with TRBD2 matching over 8 bases. The V segment lost 7 bases and the J segment 2 bases; nucleotides outside the gene matches: 3. The germline V gene encodes CDR1 MNHEY and CDR2 SVGAGI. The CDR3 loop spans 14 amino acids. The DNA of the CDR3 is TGTGCCAGCATCGGGGGGGGTAACACCGGGGAGCTGTTTTTT. Protein: CASIGGGNTGELFF.

This clonotype was seen more than once but under ten times. The genes are TRBV12-3 or TRBV12-4 and TRBJ2-6; the D gene could be TRBD1 or TRBD2 (5 bases each). This CDR3 has 17 residues. V was shortened by 7 bases and J by 2 bases, with 18 bases between the two germline ends. Here the CDR3 reads CASKRGTPGTGANVLTF. In DNA form, the CDR3 reads TGTGCCAGCAAAAGAGGGACGCCTGGGACTGGGGCCAACGTCCTGACTTTC.

CDR3 loop: CASWGQARLGNEQFF. In nucleotides, the CDR3 is TGTGCCAGCTGGGGTCAGGCCCGACTTGGGAATGAGCAGTTCTTC. This chain joins TRBV12-3 or TRBV12-4 and TRBJ2-1; D remains ambiguous. CDR3 size: 15 residues. Trimming left V 8 bases short and J 7 bases short, with 21 bases between.

The chain couples TRBV3-1 to TRBJ2-7; D not certain. CDR3 size: 12 residues. Trimming cost V 5 bases and J 4 bases, with 9 bases left between them. Per germline, CDR1 LGHDT and CDR2 YNNKEL (reference sequence). The DNA for the CDR3 is TGTGCCAGCAGCATAATACCTTACGAGCAGTACTTC. This encodes CASSIIPYEQYF.

The V gene is TRBV4-1, the J gene TRBJ2-7; no firm D call. From germline, CDR1 is MGHRA and CDR2 YSYEKL. Trimming took off 4 bases at V and 6 bases at J, with 13 bases between the two ends. The CDR3 extends over 13 amino acids. The CDR3 nucleotides are TGCGCCAGCAGCCGAGACGTGGCAGCCGAGCAGTACTTC. It encodes CASSRDVAAEQYF.

In this sample, this clonotype turned up many times. The chain has TRBV7-9 and TRBJ2-5; TRBD1 aligns across 9 bases. The germline gives CDR1 SEHNR, CDR2 FQNEAQ (reference sequence). The CDR3 is 15 amino acids. V was clipped by 5 bases and J by 3 bases; unmatched bases: 7. CDR3 bases: TGTGCCAGCAGCCGCAGAGGGGACAGGGAAGAGACCCAGTACTTC. Encoded protein: CASSRRGDREETQYF.

This clonotype has more than one count but fewer than ten. CDR3 bases: TGCAGTGCTAGTGGCAGGGGGAACACTGAAGCTTTCTTT. Its translation is CSASGRGNTEAFF. V gene TRBV20-1 combines with J gene TRBJ1-1; maybe TRBD1 (6 bases). Trimming pared 3 bases from V and 1 base from J, leaving 9 bases between. This CDR3 contains 13 residues. Germline V gene lookup returns CDR1 DFQATT and CDR2 SNEGSKA (reference sequence).

This clonotype was seen at least ten times. This chain's CDR3 is CASSIRGVADRIGDTQYF. Written as DNA, the CDR3 is TGTGCCAGCAGCATAAGGGGAGTGGCTGACCGCATCGGAGATACGCAGTATTTT. The chain carries TRBV5-4 and TRBJ2-3; possibly TRBD1 or TRBD2 for D (5 bases each). V lost 4 bases and J lost 5, with 26 bases in between. This CDR3 region has 18 residues. Germline V gene sequence: CDR1 SGHNT, CDR2 YYREEE (reference sequence).